The present TCR beta chain was sequenced within a study of control samples from healthy donors and cancer patients. The CDR3 covers 16 residues. J gave up 4 bases and V 7 bases, and 12 bases lay outside the gene matches. Germline V gene sequence: CDR1 MNHNY, CDR2 SVGAGI (reference sequence). Here immunoSEQ multiplex PCR was the method, and the copy in TCRdb shows in-frame clones only, minus some. The data contain approximately 26,000 clones, approximately 91% of them singletons. The chain has TRBV6-6 and TRBJ1-2; 10 bases align to TRBD1. The source is a man aged 45-60 years with lung cancer. The material sequenced was PBMCs. CDR3 DNA: TGTGCCAGCAATCCCCGGGGGACAGGGGCGGTCTATGGCTACACCTTC. Its translation: CASNPRGTGAVYGYTF.